This record looks at one T cell receptor beta chain sequence and its context. What it binds is unknown. Because this beta chain is a stray read in a library intended to capture alpha chains, its abundance should not be given much weight. Antiretroviral therapy had run roughly three months, about 14 weeks, before follow-up blood collection. No cell fractionation was done, so the repertoire covers all unsorted peripheral blood T cells. The data originate from a study of HIV-infected patients and healthy controls. Alpha and beta constant-region primers primed reverse transcription of approximately 0.55 ug RNA. Each of the alpha and beta chains got its own library through chain-specific third strand synthesis with indices. TCRdb ran MiXCR on the 5' RACE reads and lists one entry per CDR3 protein. The data hold some 400 distinct CDR3 sequences, with over 55% observed a single time. Study findings and constraints: In healthy controls, MAIT alpha CDR3s were common; in HIV+ repertoires, severely depleted. CMV-associated CDR3s mostly grew nonsignificantly during therapy, while HIV-associated CDR3s declined significantly.

The junction had 3 bases not matched to a gene; V was cut back by 4 bases and J by 4 bases. The CDR3 is made up of 14 amino acids. The receptor was isolated from an adult with HIV infection. The rearrangement joins TRBV12-3 or TRBV12-4 to TRBJ2-7, with 11 bases matching TRBD2. Sequences were derived from blood, sampled during antiretroviral therapy. CDR3 nucleotide sequence: TGTGCCAGCAGTTATCTAGCGGGGGGATACGAGCAGTACTTC. Protein: CASSYLAGGYEQYF.